One and the same sample provided the 17 T cell receptor beta chains below, sequenced in a study of cytomegalovirus exposure and HLA in healthy donors. Use of 60 Vbeta and 13 Jbeta primers characterized the PCR. Sequencing was performed with immunoSEQ multiplex PCR; in TCRdb, only in-frame clones are kept and a portion is missing. This sample yields about 93,000 clones, of which around 84% are seen a single time; around 3.2% belongs to the top ten. The sample was PBMCs. These receptors were collected from a woman aged 40-49 years in good health and CMV-seronegative.

This clone was seen more than once but under ten times. The chain joins TRBV10-2 to TRBJ1-2; D is ambiguous. With 4 bases removed from V and 1 base from J, the gap between germline ends came to 7 bases. The CDR3 totals 13 residues. Germline CDR1 reads WSHSY; CDR2 reads SAAADI. This CDR3 is CASSGLINYGYTF. The CDR3 bases are TGCGCCAGCAGTGGACTGATTAACTATGGCTACACCTTC.

The chain uses TRBV5-1 and TRBJ1-3; 7 bases are a match to TRBD1. J lost 2 bases, V lost 3 bases, and 8 bases had no gene match. The CDR3 sequence is 16 residues long. Per the germline V gene, CDR1 is SGHRS and CDR2 is YFSETQ. The CDR3 region has the DNA TGCGCCAGCAGCTCAACCACCGGGACAGCTGGAAACACCATATATTTT. It specifies CASSSTTGTAGNTIYF.

This clone was counted between two and nine times. In DNA, the CDR3 is TGTGCCAGCTCCCTGGGGGGAGCCTATGGCTACACCTTC. It specifies CASSLGGAYGYTF. V is TRBV27 and J is TRBJ1-2, with D perhaps TRBD1 (5 bases). CDR1 and CDR2 from the germline V gene are MNHEY and SMNVEV (reference sequence). The CDR3 length is 13 residues. The V end was cut by 8 bases, the J end by 4 bases, with 14 bases between.

V and J are TRBV6-5 and TRBJ1-6, with no clear D. The ends were cut back, 4 bases at V and 14 bases at J, with 12 bases in the middle. CDR3 length equals 12 residues. Germline lookup yields CDR1 MNHEY and CDR2 SVGAGI. The CDR3 region has the DNA TGTGCCAGCAGTTCTCCAGACAAGGCCCTCCACTTT. It is translated as CASSSPDKALHF.

The CDR3 sequence is CASSSPTSGRTGELFF. DNA of the CDR3: TGTGCCAGCAGCTCCCCTACTAGCGGGAGGACCGGGGAGCTGTTTTTT. The rearrangement uses TRBV11-3 and TRBJ2-2; 12 nucleotides line up with TRBD2. The germline V gene encodes CDR1 SGHNT and CDR2 YENEEA. The ends lost 4 bases at V and 5 bases at J; junction bases unmatched: 5. CDR3 length: 16 residues.

This sequence joins TRBV27 and TRBJ2-7; TRBD1 matches at 10 bases. Germline V lookup: CDR1 MNHEY, CDR2 SMNVEV (reference sequence). After removal of 3 bases from V and 2 bases from J, the junction contained 7 bases not matched to a gene. CDR3 size: 16 residues. The CDR3: CASSLEGTGVAYEQYF. In DNA form, the CDR3 reads TGTGCCAGCAGTTTGGAAGGGACAGGGGTTGCCTACGAGCAGTACTTC.

The rearrangement uses TRBV28 and TRBJ2-2; TRBD2 agrees at 9 bases. Germline lookup yields CDR1 MDHEN and CDR2 SYDVKM. V shed 6 bases, J shed 7 bases, and the junction held 9 bases outside the gene matches. The CDR3 covers 15 residues. The CDR3 reads CASRSRLAVGGELFF. CDR3 DNA: TGTGCCAGCAGGAGCCGACTAGCGGTGGGCGGGGAGCTGTTTTTT. Drawing the rest from reference TRBV28 and TRBJ2-2, the complete variable domain is DVKVTQSSRYLVKRTGEKVFLECVQDMDHENMFWYRQDPGLGLRLIYFSYDVKMKEKGDIPEGYSVSREKKERFSLILESASTNQTSMYLCASRSRLAVGGELFFGEGSRLTVL.

The CDR3 is CASSLVAGIYNEQFF. CDR3 coding DNA: TGCGCCAGCAGCTTGGTAGCGGGCATTTACAATGAGCAGTTCTTC. The chain combines TRBV5-1 with TRBJ2-1; 7 positions agree with TRBD2. This CDR3 region has 15 residues. Germline CDR1 reads SGHRS; CDR2 reads YFSETQ. V lost 0 bases and J lost 4; bases outside the gene matches: 4.

This clone has only a few counts. The CDR3 reads CASSQDLAGGLSNEQFF. In DNA form, the CDR3 reads TGCGCCAGCAGCCAAGATTTGGCGGGAGGGCTGAGCAATGAGCAGTTCTTC. The chain links TRBV4-3 to TRBJ2-1, with TRBD2 matching over 9 bases. This CDR3 has 17 residues. Unmatched junction bases numbered 9, after V lost 0 bases and J lost 6 bases. Germline V gene sequence: CDR1 LGHNA, CDR2 YSLEER.

The rearrangement links TRBV7-9 to TRBJ1-2; TRBD1 is a possible D gene (5 bases). Germline CDR1 reads SEHNR; CDR2 reads FQNEAQ (reference sequence). V shed 5 bases and J shed 3 bases, with 13 bases lying between them. CDR3 length: 14 residues. CDR3 protein: CASSIGGGDYGYTF. CDR3 coding DNA: TGTGCCAGCAGCATCGGGGGGGGAGACTATGGCTACACCTTC.

This chain connects TRBV6-1 to TRBJ2-3, with TRBD2 matching over 9 bases. V shed 7 bases, J shed 1 base, and the junction held 6 bases outside the gene matches. Germline CDR1 MNHNS, CDR2 SASEGT. The CDR3 extends over 15 amino acids. CDR3 bases: TGTGCCAGCACCCTTAGCGGGAGTGGCACAGATACGCAGTATTTT. This encodes CASTLSGSGTDTQYF.

The chain combines TRBV5-1 with TRBJ2-1; 14 bases match TRBD2. Germline V gene data show CDR1 as SGHRS and CDR2 as YFSETQ. The CDR3 loop spans 16 amino acids. V was pared by 3 bases and J by 4 bases, with 3 bases of the junction left unmatched. The CDR3 is CASSSRLAGGYNEQFF. In DNA form, the CDR3 reads TGCGCCAGCAGCTCCAGACTAGCGGGAGGGTACAATGAGCAGTTCTTC.

This clone was detected only a few times. The chain links TRBV28 to TRBJ1-2; D remains ambiguous. The length of the CDR3 is 15 residues. Germline-derived CDR1 and CDR2 are MDHEN and SYDVKM. V was trimmed by 5 bases and J by 8 bases, leaving 21 bases between them. The DNA for the CDR3 is TGTGCCAGCAGTCCCCCGGCCGCGAGGGTAGAAGGCTACACCTTC. Translating it yields CASSPPAARVEGYTF.

The rearrangement links TRBV27 to TRBJ1-1; D is perhaps TRBD1 (5 bases). V lost 3 bases and J 1 base, leaving 18 bases between the germline ends. The CDR3 extends over 17 amino acids. Germline V gene lookup returns CDR1 MNHEY and CDR2 SMNVEV (reference sequence). CDR3 sequence reads: CASSFRSTGGRNTEAFF. The CDR3 DNA reads TGTGCCAGCAGTTTTCGGTCGACGGGGGGGAGGAACACTGAAGCTTTCTTT.

The chain has TRBV7-2 and TRBJ1-3, with 7 bases fitting TRBD1. V gave up 3 bases and J gave up 8 bases; unmatched junction bases: 7. Germline CDR1 SGHTA, CDR2 FQGNSA. The CDR3 is 14 residues long. CDR3 sequence reads: CASSLEGARDTIYF. The CDR3 DNA follows: TGTGCCAGCAGCTTGGAGGGGGCTCGGGACACCATATATTTT. Filled out from reference TRBV7-2 and TRBJ1-3, the complete variable domain reads GAGVSQSPSNKVTEKGKDVELRCDPISGHTALYWYRQSLGQGLEFLIYFQGNSAPDKSGLPSDRFSAERTGGSVSTLTIQRTQQEDSAVYLCASSLEGARDTIYFGEGSWLTVV.

This chain connects TRBV27 to TRBJ1-2; 7 bases are a match to TRBD1. The CDR3 extends over 14 amino acids. CDR1 and CDR2 from the germline V gene are MNHEY and SMNVEV (reference sequence). V shed 3 bases and J 4 bases; nucleotides not matched to a gene: 5. CDR3 in amino acids: CASSFTGVGYGYTF. CDR3 bases: TGTGCCAGCAGTTTCACAGGGGTAGGCTATGGCTACACCTTC.

The rearrangement joins TRBV10-2 to TRBJ2-7; 11 bases agree with TRBD2. The J segment lost 3 bases and the V segment lost 4 bases, leaving 5 bases of the junction unmatched. CDR3 length: 15 residues. CDR1 and CDR2 from the germline V gene are WSHSY and SAAADI. The CDR3 reads CASSVSGTSGYEQYF. CDR3 nucleotide sequence: TGCGCCAGCAGTGTCTCCGGGACTAGCGGCTACGAGCAGTACTTC.